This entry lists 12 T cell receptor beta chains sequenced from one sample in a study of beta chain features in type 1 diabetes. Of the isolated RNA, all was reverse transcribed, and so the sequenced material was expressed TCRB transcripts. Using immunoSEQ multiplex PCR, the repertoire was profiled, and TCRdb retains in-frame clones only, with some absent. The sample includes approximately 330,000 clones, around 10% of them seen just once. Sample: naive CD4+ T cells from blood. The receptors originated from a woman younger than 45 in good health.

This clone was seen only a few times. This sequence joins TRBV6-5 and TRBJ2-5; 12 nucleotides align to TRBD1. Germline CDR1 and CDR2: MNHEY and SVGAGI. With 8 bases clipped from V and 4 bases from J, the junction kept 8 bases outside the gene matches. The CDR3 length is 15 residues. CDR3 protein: CASAPGQGAGETQYF. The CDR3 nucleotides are TGTGCCAGCGCCCCGGGACAGGGGGCTGGAGAGACCCAGTACTTC.

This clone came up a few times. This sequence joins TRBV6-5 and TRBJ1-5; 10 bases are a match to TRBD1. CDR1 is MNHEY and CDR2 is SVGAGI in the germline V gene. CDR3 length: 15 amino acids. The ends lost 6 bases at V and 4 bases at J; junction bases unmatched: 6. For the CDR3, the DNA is TGTGCCAGCAGAGGGGACAGGGGCCCGAATCAGCCCCAGCATTTT. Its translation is CASRGDRGPNQPQHF.

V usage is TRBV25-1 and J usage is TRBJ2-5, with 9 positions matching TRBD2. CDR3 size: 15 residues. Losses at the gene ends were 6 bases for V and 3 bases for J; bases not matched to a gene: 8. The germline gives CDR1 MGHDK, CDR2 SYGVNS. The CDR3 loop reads CASSGGASGKETQYF. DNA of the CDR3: TGTGCCAGCAGCGGTGGGGCTAGCGGGAAAGAGACCCAGTACTTC.

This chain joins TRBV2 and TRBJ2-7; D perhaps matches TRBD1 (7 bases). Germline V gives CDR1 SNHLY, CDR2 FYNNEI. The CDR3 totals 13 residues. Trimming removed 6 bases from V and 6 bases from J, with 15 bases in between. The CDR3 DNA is TGTGCCAGCAGGATGGCAGGGGGAGGCGAGCAGTACTTC. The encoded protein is CASRMAGGGEQYF.

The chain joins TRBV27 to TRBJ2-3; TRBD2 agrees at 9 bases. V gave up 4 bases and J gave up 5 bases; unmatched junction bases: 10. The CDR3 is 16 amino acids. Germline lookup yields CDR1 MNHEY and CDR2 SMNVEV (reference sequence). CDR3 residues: CASSSRIAGAKDTQYF. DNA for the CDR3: TGTGCCAGCAGTTCTCGCATAGCGGGAGCGAAAGATACGCAGTATTTT.

CDR3: CASSGHESNQPQHF. The CDR3 DNA reads as TGTGCCAGCAGCGGACACGAAAGCAATCAGCCCCAGCATTTT. The chain couples TRBV9 to TRBJ1-5; no definite D call. V dropped 3 bases and J dropped 1 base, with 8 bases sitting between them. The CDR3 loop spans 14 amino acids. The V gene's germline CDR1 is SGDLS and CDR2 YYNGEE.

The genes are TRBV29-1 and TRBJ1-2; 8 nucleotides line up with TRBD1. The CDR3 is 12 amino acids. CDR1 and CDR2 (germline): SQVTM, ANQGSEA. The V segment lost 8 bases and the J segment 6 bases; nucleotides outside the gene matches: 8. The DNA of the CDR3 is TGCAGCTCAGGACAGGGAAGGGATGGCTACACCTTC. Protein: CSSGQGRDGYTF.

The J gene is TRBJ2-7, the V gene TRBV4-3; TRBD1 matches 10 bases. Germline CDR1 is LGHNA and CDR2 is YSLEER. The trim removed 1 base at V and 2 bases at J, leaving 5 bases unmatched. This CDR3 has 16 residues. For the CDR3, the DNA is TGCGCCAGCAGCCAAGCGCCCGGGACAGGGGCCTACGAGCAGTACTTC. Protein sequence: CASSQAPGTGAYEQYF.

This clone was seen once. The CDR3 reads CASSGTGIYGYTF. The CDR3 DNA is TGTGCCAGCAGTGGGACAGGGATCTATGGCTACACCTTC. The gene calls are TRBV6-5 and TRBJ1-2, with 9 bases fitting TRBD1. Germline V gives CDR1 MNHEY, CDR2 SVGAGI. The ends lost 5 bases at V and 4 bases at J; junction bases unmatched: 2. The CDR3 consists of 13 residues.

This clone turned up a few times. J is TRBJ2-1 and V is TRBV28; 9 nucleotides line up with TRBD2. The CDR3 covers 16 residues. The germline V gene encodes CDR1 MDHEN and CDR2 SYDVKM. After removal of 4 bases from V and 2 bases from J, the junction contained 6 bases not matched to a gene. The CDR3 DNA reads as TGTGCCAGCAGTTCAGCGGGAGGCGAGACCTACAATGAGCAGTTCTTC. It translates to CASSSAGGETYNEQFF.

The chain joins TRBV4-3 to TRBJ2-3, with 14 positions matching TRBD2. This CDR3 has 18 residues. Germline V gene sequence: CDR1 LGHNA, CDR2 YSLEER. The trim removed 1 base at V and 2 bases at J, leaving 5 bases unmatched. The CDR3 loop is CASSQGTSGRPFTDTQYF. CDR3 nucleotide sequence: TGCGCCAGCAGCCAAGGGACTAGCGGGAGGCCTTTCACAGATACGCAGTATTTT.

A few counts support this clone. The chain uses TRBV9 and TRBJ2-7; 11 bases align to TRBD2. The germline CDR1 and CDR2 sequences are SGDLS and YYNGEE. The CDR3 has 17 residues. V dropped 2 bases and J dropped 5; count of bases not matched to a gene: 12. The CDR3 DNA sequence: TGTGCCAGCAGCGTGGGGCTAGCGGGAGGTAAAATCCACGAGCAGTACTTC. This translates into CASSVGLAGGKIHEQYF.